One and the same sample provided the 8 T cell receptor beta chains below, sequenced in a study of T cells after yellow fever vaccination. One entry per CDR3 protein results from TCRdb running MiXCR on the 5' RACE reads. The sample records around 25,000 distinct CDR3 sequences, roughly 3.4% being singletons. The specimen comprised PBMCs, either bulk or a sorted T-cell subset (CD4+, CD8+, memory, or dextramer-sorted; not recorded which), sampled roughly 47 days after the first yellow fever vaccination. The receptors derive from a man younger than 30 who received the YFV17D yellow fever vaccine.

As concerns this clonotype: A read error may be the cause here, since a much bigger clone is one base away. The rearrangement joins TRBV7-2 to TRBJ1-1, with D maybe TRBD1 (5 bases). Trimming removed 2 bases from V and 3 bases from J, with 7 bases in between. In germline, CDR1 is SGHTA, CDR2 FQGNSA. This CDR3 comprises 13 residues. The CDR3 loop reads CASSLKGYTEAFF. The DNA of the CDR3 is TGTGCCAGCAGCTTAAAGGGGTACACTGAAGCTTTCTTT.

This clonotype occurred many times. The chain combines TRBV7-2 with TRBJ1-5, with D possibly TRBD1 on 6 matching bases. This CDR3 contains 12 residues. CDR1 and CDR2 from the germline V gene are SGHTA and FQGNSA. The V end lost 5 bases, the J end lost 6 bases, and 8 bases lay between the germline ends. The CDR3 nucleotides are TGTGCCAGCAGCAACAGGGCTCAGCCCCAGCATTTT. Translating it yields CASSNRAQPQHF.

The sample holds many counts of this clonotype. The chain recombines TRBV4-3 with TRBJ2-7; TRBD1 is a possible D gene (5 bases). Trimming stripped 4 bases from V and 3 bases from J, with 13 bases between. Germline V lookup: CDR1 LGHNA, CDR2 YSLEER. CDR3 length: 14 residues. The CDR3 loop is CASSPSQENYEQYF. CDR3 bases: TGCGCCAGCAGCCCCTCACAGGAGAACTACGAGCAGTACTTC.

The CDR3 is CASATTGGNTIYF. In nucleotides, the CDR3 is TGTGCCAGCGCCACGACGGGAGGAAACACCATATATTTT. The chain links TRBV12-3 or TRBV12-4 to TRBJ1-3; D gene uncertain. The CDR3 extends over 13 amino acids. Trimming cost V 8 bases and J 4 bases, with 12 bases left between them.

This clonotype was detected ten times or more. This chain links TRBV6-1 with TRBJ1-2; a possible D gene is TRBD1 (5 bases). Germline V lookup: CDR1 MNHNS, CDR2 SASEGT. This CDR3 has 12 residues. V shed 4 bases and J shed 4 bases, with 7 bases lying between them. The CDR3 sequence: CASSADSYGYTF. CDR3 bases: TGTGCCAGCAGTGCCGACAGCTATGGCTACACCTTC.

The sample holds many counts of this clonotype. The CDR3 sequence: CASRVLAGRTDTQYF. The CDR3 coding sequence is TGTGCCAGCAGGGTACTAGCGGGCCGCACAGATACGCAGTATTTT. The chain couples TRBV6-5 to TRBJ2-3; 9 nucleotides line up with TRBD2. The germline V gene has CDR1 MNHEY and CDR2 SVGAGI. The ends lost 6 bases at V and 1 base at J; junction bases unmatched: 5. This CDR3 spans 15 amino acids.

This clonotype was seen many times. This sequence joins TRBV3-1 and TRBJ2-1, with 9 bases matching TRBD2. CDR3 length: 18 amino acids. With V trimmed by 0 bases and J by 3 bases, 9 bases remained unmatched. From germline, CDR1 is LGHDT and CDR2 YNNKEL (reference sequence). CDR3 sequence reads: CASSQDLGLAGSYNEQFF. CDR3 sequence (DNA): TGTGCCAGCAGCCAAGATCTCGGCCTAGCGGGGAGCTACAATGAGCAGTTCTTC.

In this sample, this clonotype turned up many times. CDR3 coding DNA: TGCGCCAGCAGCCAGTTCAGAGCTAATGAAAAACTGTTTTTT. This codes for CASSQFRANEKLFF. The V gene is TRBV4-1, the J gene TRBJ1-4, with D unresolved. The length of the CDR3 is 14 residues. V was pared by 3 bases and J by 3 bases, with 8 bases between. Per the germline V gene, CDR1 is MGHRA and CDR2 is YSYEKL.